This T cell receptor beta chain derives from a study of T-cell reconstitution after alpha-beta-depleted transplantation in children. This clonotype was seen repeatedly, ten times or more. Germline CDR1 and CDR2: SGHRS and YFSETQ. The CDR3 is made up of 15 amino acids. V was trimmed by 6 bases and J by 3 bases, leaving 17 bases between them. The TCRbeta library incorporated unique molecular identifiers. TCRdb analysed the PCR reads with MiXCR anew, one entry per CDR3 protein. The repertoire has about 230,000 distinct CDR3 sequences, more than 7.5% of them found once; the top ten carry about 4.8%. This chain links TRBV5-1 with TRBJ2-3; D possibly corresponds to TRBD2 (6 bases). This clonotype was obtained from a human donor who donated a stem cell graft to a child with SCID. The sample was PBMCs from the stem cell graft donor, taken from the stem cell graft. CDR3 nucleotide sequence: TGCGCCAGCACTCTTACCCCAGGGAGGACAGATACGCAGTATTTT. The encoded protein is CASTLTPGRTDTQYF.